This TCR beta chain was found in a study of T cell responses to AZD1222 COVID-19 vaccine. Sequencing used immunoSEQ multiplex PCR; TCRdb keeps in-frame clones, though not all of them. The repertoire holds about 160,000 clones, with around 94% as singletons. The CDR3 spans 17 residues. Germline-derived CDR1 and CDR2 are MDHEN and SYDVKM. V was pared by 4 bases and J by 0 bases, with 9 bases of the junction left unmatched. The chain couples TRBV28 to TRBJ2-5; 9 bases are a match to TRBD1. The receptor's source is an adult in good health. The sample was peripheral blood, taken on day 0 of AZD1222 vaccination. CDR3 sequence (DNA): TGTGCCAGCAGTTCCCAATCCGACAGGGGGTACCAAGAGACCCAGTACTTC. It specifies CASSSQSDRGYQETQYF.